Below are 21 T cell receptor beta chains sequenced from a single sample in a study of T cell responses to AZD1222 COVID-19 vaccine. The protocol was immunoSEQ multiplex PCR, while the TCRdb copy is restricted to in-frame clones and leaves out a portion. The sample has 130,000 or so clones, 70% to 90% seen once; the top ten hold 2.5% to 3%. Sample: peripheral blood, taken on day 0 of AZD1222 vaccination. The receptors originated from an adult in good health.

The V call is TRBV6-4, the J call TRBJ2-3, with 10 nucleotides matching TRBD2. Germline-derived CDR1 and CDR2 are MRHNA and SNTAGT. V lost 4 bases, J lost 2 bases, and 15 bases stayed unmatched. The CDR3 spans 19 residues. The CDR3: CASSASPPTSGESTDTQYF. CDR3 DNA: TGTGCCAGCAGTGCCTCTCCCCCTACTAGCGGGGAATCCACAGATACGCAGTATTTT.

This rearrangement joins TRBV4-3 to TRBJ1-4, with D unresolved. CDR1 LGHNA and CDR2 YSLEER come from the germline V gene. V lost 7 bases to trimming and J lost 8 bases, with 14 bases between them. This CDR3 is 13 amino acids long. This CDR3 reads CASTVRLGEKLFF. CDR3 nucleotide sequence: TGCGCCAGCACCGTTCGATTAGGCGAAAAACTGTTTTTT.

The chain employs TRBV3-1 (or the pseudogene TRBV3-2) and TRBJ2-1; TRBD2 agrees at 12 bases. V shed 4 bases, J shed 4 bases, and the junction held 5 bases outside the gene matches. The CDR3 runs to 16 residues. Germline V gene lookup returns CDR1 LGHDT and CDR2 YNNKEL (reference sequence). The CDR3 region is CASSPTSGRPYNEQFF. CDR3 sequence (DNA): TGTGCCAGCAGCCCGACTAGCGGGAGACCGTACAATGAGCAGTTCTTC.

The chain has TRBV7-8 and TRBJ2-4; tentative D call: TRBD1 (6 bases). V was clipped by 5 bases and J by 6 bases, with 11 bases between them. CDR1 and CDR2 from the germline V gene are SGHVS and FQNEAQ. CDR3 length: 13 residues. The CDR3 loop reads CASSLGQLNIQYF. The DNA for the CDR3 is TGTGCCAGCAGCCTCGGACAGTTAAACATTCAGTACTTC.

The chain is built from TRBV10-3 and TRBJ1-4; D not resolved. Germline CDR1 is ENHRY and CDR2 is SYGVKD. Trimming cost V 2 bases and J 5 bases, with 6 bases left between them. The CDR3 extends over 13 amino acids. This CDR3 reads CAISESTNEKLFF. Here the CDR3 DNA reads TGTGCCATCAGTGAGAGTACCAATGAAAAACTGTTTTTT.

In nucleotides, the CDR3 is TGTGCCAGCGGCCCTATAAATTCACCCCTCCACTTT. Its protein is CASGPINSPLHF. The chain employs TRBV28 and TRBJ1-6; the D is unclear. The V gene's germline CDR1 is MDHEN and CDR2 SYDVKM. CDR3 length: 12 amino acids. Trimming removed 8 bases from V and 7 bases from J, with 9 bases in between. Complete variable domain (other parts from reference TRBV28 and TRBJ1-6): DVKVTQSSRYLVKRTGEKVFLECVQDMDHENMFWYRQDPGLGLRLIYFSYDVKMKEKGDIPEGYSVSREKKERFSLILESASTNQTSMYLCASGPINSPLHFGNGTRLTVT.

The chain has TRBV6-2 or TRBV6-3 and TRBJ2-3, with TRBD2 identical over 8 bases. J lost 4 bases, V lost 6 bases, and 18 bases had no gene match. The germline V gene has CDR1 MNHEY and CDR2 SVGEGT. CDR3 length equals 18 residues. The CDR3 bases are TGTGCCAGCAGCCCACGGGACGTAGGACTAGCCGGCCCAGATACGCAGTATTTT. Protein sequence: CASSPRDVGLAGPDTQYF.

The chain carries TRBV6-5 and TRBJ1-1, with D possibly matching TRBD1 (5 bases). Trimming removed 5 bases at V and 4 bases at J, with 17 bases between. The CDR3 has 15 residues. The germline V gene has CDR1 MNHEY and CDR2 SVGAGI. The CDR3 DNA sequence: TGTGCCAGCAGTCCTCTCCGGGGGGAGTTCACTGAAGCTTTCTTT. It encodes CASSPLRGEFTEAFF.

The V and J genes are TRBV7-2 and TRBJ2-3; unclear D gene. Trimming took 0 bases from V and 0 from J, leaving 7 bases between them. The CDR3 is made up of 15 amino acids. The germline V gene encodes CDR1 SGHTA and CDR2 FQGNSA. CDR3 loop: CASSLAHLSTDTQYF. CDR3 DNA: TGTGCCAGCAGCTTAGCCCACCTCAGCACAGATACGCAGTATTTT. Full variable domain (outside the CDR3, taken from reference TRBV7-2 and TRBJ2-3): GAGVSQSPSNKVTEKGKDVELRCDPISGHTALYWYRQSLGQGLEFLIYFQGNSAPDKSGLPSDRFSAERTGGSVSTLTIQRTQQEDSAVYLCASSLAHLSTDTQYFGPGTRLTVL.

This chain joins TRBV19 and TRBJ1-5; 11 bases align to TRBD1. Germline V gene lookup returns CDR1 LNHDA and CDR2 SQIVND (reference sequence). Trimming cost V 4 bases and J 6 bases; bases outside gene matches: 2. The CDR3 totals 14 residues. CDR3 sequence reads: CASSTDRGLQPQHF. The CDR3 DNA is TGTGCCAGTAGTACGGACAGGGGGCTTCAGCCCCAGCATTTT.

Only a few counts were recorded for this clone. This chain joins TRBV11-3 and TRBJ2-5; D remains ambiguous. V dropped 3 bases and J dropped 2 bases, with 10 bases sitting between them. CDR3 length: 14 amino acids. CDR1 SGHNT and CDR2 YENEEA come from the germline V gene. DNA for the CDR3: TGTGCCAGCAGCTTGGGTGGATTTCAAGAGACCCAGTACTTC. Translated: CASSLGGFQETQYF.

The V call is TRBV29-1, the J call TRBJ2-1; 12 nucleotides agree with TRBD2. The CDR3 is 17 amino acids. Per germline, CDR1 SQVTM and CDR2 ANQGSEA. The V segment lost 0 bases and the J segment 4 bases; nucleotides outside the gene matches: 7. DNA of the CDR3: TGCAGCGTTGAAGATCTAGCGGGAGGGTCGGATTACAATGAGCAGTTCTTC. This encodes CSVEDLAGGSDYNEQFF.

This rearrangement joins TRBV6-1 to TRBJ1-5, with D perhaps matching TRBD1 (5 bases). The CDR3 contains 16 residues. Germline V gene sequence: CDR1 MNHNS, CDR2 SASEGT. V was cut by 2 bases and J by 2 bases, with 13 bases left in between. CDR3 in DNA: TGTGCCAGCAGTGAACGGGGGAGGGGTGGCAATCAGCCCCAGCATTTT. It translates to CASSERGRGGNQPQHF.

This chain links TRBV25-1 with TRBJ1-3; D is unresolved. The CDR3 spans 15 residues. CDR1 and CDR2 from the germline V gene are MGHDK and SYGVNS. Trimming shortened V by 7 bases and J by 3 bases, and 16 bases separated the two germline ends. CDR3 nucleotide sequence: TGTGCCAGCATAAGCCCCGGAATCGGTGGAAACACCATATATTTT. This encodes CASISPGIGGNTIYF.

The chain has TRBV4-2 and TRBJ2-6, with 11 bases fitting TRBD2. Germline lookup yields CDR1 LGHNA and CDR2 YNFKEQ. CDR3 length equals 19 residues. V lost 3 bases, J lost 0 bases, and 7 bases stayed unmatched. CDR3 loop: CASSQGGLADLSGANVLTF. CDR3 DNA: TGTGCCAGCAGCCAGGGGGGACTAGCGGATCTCTCTGGGGCCAACGTCCTGACTTTC.

The rearrangement links TRBV7-9 to TRBJ2-2; 7 bases are a match to TRBD1. The CDR3 runs to 15 residues. Germline assignment: CDR1 SEHNR and CDR2 FQNEAQ (reference sequence). V lost 5 bases to trimming and J lost 3 bases; unmatched junction nucleotides: 6. The CDR3 reads CASSPRDRYTGELFF. CDR3 DNA sequence: TGTGCCAGCAGCCCCCGGGACAGATACACCGGGGAGCTGTTTTTT.

In DNA form, the CDR3 reads TGTGCCAGCAGTGGAGCCAGGGACCAAGAGACCCAGTACTTC. Its translation: CASSGARDQETQYF. The J gene is TRBJ2-5, the V gene TRBV2; possible D gene TRBD1, 5 bases. From germline, CDR1 is SNHLY and CDR2 FYNNEI. V was trimmed by 4 bases and J by 0 bases, leaving 9 bases between them. The CDR3 covers 14 residues.

This chain joins TRBV30 and TRBJ1-5, with unresolved D. The CDR3 is 13 amino acids. V was clipped by 2 bases and J by 3 bases, with 8 bases between them. Germline V gene sequence: CDR1 GTSNPN, CDR2 SVGIG (reference sequence). The CDR3 region has the DNA TGTGCCTGGAGTTTACCCTACAATCAGCCCCAGCATTTT. Translating gives CAWSLPYNQPQHF.

J is TRBJ2-1 and V is TRBV7-9; 11 bases fit TRBD2. The CDR3 sequence is 15 residues long. V shed 1 base and J 10 bases; nucleotides not matched to a gene: 6. Germline lookup yields CDR1 SEHNR and CDR2 FQNEAQ (reference sequence). DNA for the CDR3: TGTGCCAGCAGCTTAGAACTAGCGGGGGTTTCAGAGCAGTTCTTC. Translation: CASSLELAGVSEQFF.

The V and J genes are TRBV10-3 and TRBJ1-6; D not certain. The V and J ends lost 0 bases and 7 bases respectively, with 10 bases between them. Germline CDR1 and CDR2: ENHRY and SYGVKD. CDR3 length: 15 amino acids. CDR3 DNA sequence: TGTGCCATCAGTGAGTCGTGGGCAGGAAATTCACCCCTCCACTTT. Protein product: CAISESWAGNSPLHF.

The chain combines TRBV6-5 with TRBJ1-2; TRBD1 matches 9 bases. The CDR3 spans 15 residues. Germline CDR1 MNHEY, CDR2 SVGAGI. V was clipped by 6 bases and J by 6 bases; unmatched bases: 11. The CDR3 nucleotides are TGTGCCAGCAGGATAGAACACAGGGGGCGCGATGGCTACACCTTC. Translation gives CASRIEHRGRDGYTF.